This T cell receptor (beta chain) was identified during a study of long-term antiretroviral therapy in people with HIV. Study-wide findings and caveats: All blood samples came from the years 2004 to 2017, possibly under older ART regimens. Repertoires looked antigen-experienced, with only a slight naive shift after ART. Clones with expansion before ART led the repertoire at all time points. Post-treatment diversity went higher with ART but stayed below transplant donor controls.

Regarding this clone: Its cognate antigen is unknown.

The immunoSEQ assay was v3.0, run at survey level. The method was immunoSEQ multiplex PCR; TCRdb's version includes in-frame clones alone and lacks a portion of them. Among 15,000 to 20,000 clones, 76% were seen once, and the ten largest hold 14%. Germline V lookup: CDR1 SGHRS, CDR2 YFSETQ. There are 17 residues in the CDR3. Trimming took 0 bases from V and 7 from J, leaving 17 bases between them. The input for sequencing was unsorted PBMCs, taken 0.5 years before starting antiretroviral therapy. The J gene is TRBJ1-6, the V gene TRBV5-1; the D is unclear. The receptor comes from a woman in her 50s with HIV. DNA of the CDR3: TGCGCCAGCAGCTTGGTGGCCGGATCCGTTGGGAATTCACCCCTCCACTTT. Residues: CASSLVAGSVGNSPLHF.